These 16 T cell receptor beta chains share one sample of origin, sequenced in a study of vaccination and CD4 T cells after COVID-19. Their antigen targets remain unknown. As to treatment: roughly 10-day PBMC culture with coronavirus spike peptide pools or control peptides (ViraFEST assay). Cultured CD4+ T cell DNA underwent sequencing with the Oncomine TCR Beta short-read assay. TCRdb used MiXCR to reprocess the PCR reads, holding one entry per CDR3 protein. This table holds roughly 15,000 distinct CDR3 sequences, more than 25% found once. The sequenced sample consisted of cultured CD4+ T cells from blood. All receptors come from a human donor with COVID-19.

V is TRBV28 and J is TRBJ1-6; TRBD1 aligns across 9 bases. The germline V gene encodes CDR1 MDHEN and CDR2 SYDVKM. The V gene end was trimmed by 6 bases and the J gene end by 7 bases; junction bases not matched to a gene: 1. The CDR3 is made up of 13 amino acids. CDR3 sequence reads: CASRGQGNSPLHF. CDR3 in DNA: TGTGCCAGCAGAGGACAGGGGAATTCACCCCTCCACTTT.

A note on this clonotype: At one end, the junction sequence differs from germline, possibly due to a read error. The chain employs TRBV10-1 and TRBJ2-3, with D hard to call. Germline assignment: CDR1 WNHNN and CDR2 SYGVQD (reference sequence). This CDR3 has 14 residues. CDR3 in amino acids: CASGEASSTDTQYF. The CDR3 coding sequence is TGCGCCAGCGGTGAGGCGTCCAGCACAGATACGCAGTATTTT.

This clonotype was counted a few times. The chain couples TRBV12-3 or TRBV12-4 to TRBJ2-7, with 8 positions matching TRBD1. This CDR3 has 13 residues. The V segment lost 3 bases and the J segment 3 bases; nucleotides outside the gene matches: 1. The DNA of the CDR3 is TGTGCCAGCAGTTTCGGACAGGGCTACGAGCAGTACTTC. Translating gives CASSFGQGYEQYF.

V and J are TRBV20-1 and TRBJ1-2; TRBD1 matches at 9 bases. Germline trimming cut 3 bases from V and 3 bases from J; bases unmatched to any gene: 5. This CDR3 has 14 amino acids. Germline V gene sequence: CDR1 DFQATT, CDR2 SNEGSKA (reference sequence). CDR3 region: CSARGDREHYGYTF. The CDR3 DNA is TGCAGTGCTAGGGGGGACAGGGAGCACTATGGCTACACCTTC.

The chain uses TRBV20-1 and TRBJ2-7, with D tentatively TRBD1 or TRBD2 (6 bases each). Trimming pared 4 bases from V and 6 bases from J, leaving 13 bases between. CDR1 is DFQATT, CDR2 SNEGSKA, per germline (reference sequence). There are 12 residues in the CDR3. CDR3 amino acids: CSAIGGRSEQYF. CDR3 coding DNA: TGCAGTGCTATCGGGGGCCGGAGCGAGCAGTACTTC.

This chain links TRBV4-2 with TRBJ2-7; a weak D match, TRBD2 (6 bases). Germline CDR1 and CDR2: LGHNA and YNFKEQ. The V and J ends lost 1 base and 6 bases respectively, with 16 bases between them. The CDR3 has 15 residues. Here the CDR3 reads CASSQGVALAIEQYF. The CDR3 nucleotides read TGTGCCAGCAGCCAAGGGGTTGCACTAGCCATCGAGCAGTACTTC.

For this clonotype: Its ends do not fully match the called genes, so a read error is possible. This rearrangement joins TRBV7-9 to TRBJ2-5; the D is unclear. The CDR3 has 14 amino acids. Germline values: CDR1 SEHNR, CDR2 FQNEAQ (reference sequence). The CDR3 DNA is TGCGCCAGCAGCTTGCGTGGTCTCGGGGAGACCCAGTACTTC. Residues: CASSLRGLGETQYF.

The chain recombines TRBV6-5 with TRBJ1-1; D gene ambiguous. CDR1 is MNHEY, CDR2 SVGAGI, per germline. This CDR3 spans 14 amino acids. V lost 0 bases, J lost 11 bases, and 16 bases lay in between. The CDR3 DNA is TGTGCCAGCAGTTACTCCGCCTCCCGGGAGTGGGCTTTCTTT. This gives the protein CASSYSASREWAFF.

This clonotype appeared a few times. The gene calls are TRBV28 and TRBJ1-3; no clear D. The V and J ends lost 2 bases and 4 bases respectively, with 3 bases between them. This CDR3 contains 12 residues. The V gene's germline CDR1 is MDHEN and CDR2 SYDVKM. This chain's CDR3 is CASSLIGNTIYF. The CDR3 bases are TGTGCCAGCAGTTTAATAGGAAACACCATATATTTT.

V usage is TRBV2 and J usage is TRBJ1-2; the match to TRBD1 covers 10 bases. Germline V gene data show CDR1 as SNHLY and CDR2 as FYNNEI. CDR3 length: 13 residues. Unmatched junction bases numbered 3, after V lost 4 bases and J lost 7 bases. CDR3 loop: CASSVGQGFGYTF. Written as DNA, the CDR3 is TGTGCCAGCAGTGTGGGACAGGGGTTTGGCTACACCTTC.

This clonotype was seen once. The chain employs TRBV2 and TRBJ1-6; no reliable D call. The CDR3 has 12 amino acids. Trimming stripped 2 bases from V and 14 bases from J, with 10 bases between. The germline CDR1 and CDR2 sequences are SNHLY and FYNNEI. Here the CDR3 reads CASSESGWALHF. The CDR3 bases are TGTGCCAGCAGTGAAAGTGGGTGGGCCCTCCACTTT.

The chain is built from TRBV12-3 or TRBV12-4 and TRBJ1-2, with a weak D call TRBD1 (5 bases). Trimming took 6 bases from V and 7 from J, leaving 15 bases between them. This CDR3 is built from 13 residues. The CDR3 DNA sequence: TGTGCCAGCAGCCTGAACGGGGGTGTTGGCTACACCTTC. Protein product: CASSLNGGVGYTF.

To note about this clonotype: A single base separates this from a much larger clone, so it may be a read error. V is TRBV20-1 and J is TRBJ1-6, with TRBD1 matching over 8 bases. CDR1 is DFQATT and CDR2 is SNEGSKA in the germline V gene (reference sequence). The CDR3 sequence is 15 residues long. Trimming at V came to 5 bases and at J to 0 bases, leaving 3 bases not matched to a gene. The CDR3 bases are TGCAGTGCTGCAGGACAGGGCTCCTATAATTCACCCCTCCACTTT. Translation: CSAAGQGSYNSPLHF.

This clonotype was counted between two and nine times. This sequence joins TRBV12-5 and TRBJ1-3; no reliable D call. The CDR3 contains 16 residues. The V gene's germline CDR1 is LGHNT and CDR2 FRNRAP. The germline V and J ends were trimmed by 6 bases and 2 bases, with 17 bases remaining between them. CDR3 sequence (DNA): TGTGCTAGTGGCCCCACCTCACCGACAACTGGAAACACCATATATTTT. Protein sequence: CASGPTSPTTGNTIYF.

The genes are TRBV3-1 and TRBJ2-1; TRBD2 agrees at 9 bases. V trimming: 1 base; J trimming: 5 bases; junction bases outside the gene matches: 3. Germline loops: CDR1 LGHDT, CDR2 YNNKEL (reference sequence). This CDR3 has 15 residues. CDR3 residues: CASSQVTSGDNEQFF. The CDR3 bases are TGTGCCAGCAGCCAAGTGACTAGCGGCGACAATGAGCAGTTCTTC.

The genes are TRBV28 and TRBJ2-6; D may be TRBD2 (6 bases). Trimming removed 0 bases at V and 2 bases at J, with 14 bases between. The CDR3 sequence is 18 residues long. The germline V gene has CDR1 MDHEN and CDR2 SYDVKM. This chain's CDR3 is CASSLWVLGSTGANVLTF. CDR3 in DNA: TGTGCCAGCAGTTTATGGGTTCTCGGGAGTACTGGGGCCAACGTCCTGACTTTC.